The following is a T cell receptor beta chain sequence with its context. The data stem from a study of blood T cell repertoires in COVID-19. About the study: The United States, Italy and Spain provided the acute and convalescent COVID-19 samples. Sources were T cells, B-cell-depleted T cells, or PBMCs; the material itself was cDNA or gDNA.

Germline assignment: CDR1 MRHNA and CDR2 SNTAGT. With 2 bases clipped from V and 3 bases from J, the junction kept 21 bases outside the gene matches. This CDR3 region has 20 residues. Authors' processing steps: Reference gene primer amplification yielded estimated nucleated cell counts. Produced via immunoSEQ multiplex PCR; TCRdb's table is partial and in-frame only. Clone size and the V and J calls come from that table; the DNA yielded D and trimming. The table lists approximately 190,000 clones, around 84% of them singletons, with more than 3% in the top ten. This sequence joins TRBV6-4 and TRBJ2-7; 8 bases align to TRBD2. This clonotype was sampled from a woman younger than 45 who had been exposed to COVID-19. The material sequenced was PBMCs or T cells enriched from blood (not recorded which). This CDR3 reads CASSDPPSGGAHHFIYEQYF. DNA for the CDR3: TGTGCCAGCAGTGACCCCCCCTCCGGGGGGGCGCACCACTTTATCTACGAGCAGTACTTC.